The next 25 T cell receptor beta chains were all read from a single sample in a study of blood T cell repertoires in COVID-19. The assay was immunoSEQ multiplex PCR, and TCRdb's table has in-frame clones only and misses some. This table holds approximately 300,000 clones, 80% to 90% found once. The sample taken for sequencing was PBMCs or T cells enriched from blood (not recorded which). All receptors derive from a woman between 25 and 40 years old who had recovered from COVID-19.

The chain is built from TRBV11-2 and TRBJ2-1; 8 nucleotides agree with TRBD1. Losses at the gene ends were 1 base for V and 9 bases for J; bases not matched to a gene: 5. The CDR3 contains 14 residues. CDR1 SGHAT and CDR2 FQNNGV come from the germline V gene. This CDR3 reads CASSLAPQGAEQFF. The CDR3 DNA sequence: TGTGCCAGCAGCTTAGCACCTCAGGGGGCTGAGCAGTTCTTC.

V and J are TRBV21-1 and TRBJ2-2; TRBD2 reflects the table's D call only, with no check against the DNA. TRBV21-1 is tagged as a pseudogene. The CDR3 totals 16 residues. The CDR3 nucleotides read TGTGCCAGCAGCAAACCGGGACTGCAGTCCACCGGGGAGCTGTTTTTT. Residues: CASSKPGLQSTGELFF.

The chain joins TRBV28 to TRBJ2-7; 10 bases agree with TRBD2. In germline, CDR1 is MDHEN, CDR2 SYDVKM. Germline trimming cut 4 bases from V and 7 bases from J; bases unmatched to any gene: 7. CDR3 length: 14 residues. Here the CDR3 reads CASSSASGGKEQYF. DNA for the CDR3: TGTGCCAGCAGTTCGGCTAGCGGGGGTAAAGAGCAGTACTTC.

The chain carries TRBV10-3 and TRBJ1-1; possible D gene TRBD1, 6 bases. The CDR3 sequence is 16 residues long. The V and J ends lost 2 bases and 4 bases respectively, with 17 bases between them. Germline CDR1 ENHRY, CDR2 SYGVKD. This chain's CDR3 is CAISEPGGRVATEAFF. CDR3 in DNA: TGTGCCATCAGTGAGCCGGGGGGCAGGGTGGCCACTGAAGCTTTCTTT.

The chain uses TRBV4-2 and TRBJ2-2; 13 bases line up with TRBD2. Germline CDR1 reads LGHNA; CDR2 reads YNFKEQ. The CDR3 length is 20 residues. The V gene end was trimmed by 3 bases and the J gene end by 0 bases; junction bases not matched to a gene: 10. CDR3 sequence reads: CASSHQLAGGLVTNTGELFF. The CDR3 coding sequence is TGTGCCAGCAGCCACCAACTAGCGGGGGGGCTCGTAACGAACACCGGGGAGCTGTTTTTT.

The chain joins TRBV28 to TRBJ1-2, with 7 bases aligning to TRBD1. Unmatched junction bases numbered 4, after V lost 5 bases and J lost 7 bases. CDR3 size: 12 residues. The germline gives CDR1 MDHEN, CDR2 SYDVKM. The chain's CDR3 is CASSLTGFGYTF. The CDR3 region has the DNA TGTGCCAGCAGTCTGACAGGGTTTGGCTACACCTTC.

The rearrangement links TRBV4-1 to TRBJ1-2; no definite D call. V dropped 1 base and J dropped 5 bases, with 14 bases sitting between them. CDR1 and CDR2 (germline): MGHRA, YSYEKL. The CDR3 length is 15 residues. The CDR3 DNA follows: TGCGCCAGCAGCCAAGGTCACGGGGAAGGGTATGGCTACACCTTC. Protein sequence: CASSQGHGEGYGYTF.

The V and J genes are TRBV15 and TRBJ1-2; D perhaps matches TRBD1 (5 bases). CDR1 and CDR2 (germline): LNHNV, YYDKDF (reference sequence). V was trimmed by 3 bases and J by 6 bases, leaving 17 bases between them. This CDR3 has 15 residues. The CDR3 loop is CATSSPHKRGNGYTF. The CDR3 coding sequence is TGTGCCACCAGCAGCCCCCACAAGCGGGGGAATGGCTACACCTTC.

The V call is TRBV6-5, the J call TRBJ1-4, with 8 bases that match TRBD1. The CDR3 runs 15 residues. The J segment lost 9 bases and the V segment lost 2 bases, leaving 8 bases of the junction unmatched. The germline gives CDR1 MNHEY, CDR2 SVGAGI. CDR3: CASSYRTGNDKKLFF. CDR3 in DNA: TGTGCCAGCAGTTACCGGACAGGGAACGATAAAAAACTGTTTTTT.

This chain joins TRBV10-3 and TRBJ2-6; TRBD1 agrees at 8 bases. Germline CDR1 is ENHRY and CDR2 is SYGVKD. The CDR3 runs 14 residues. With 5 bases clipped from V and 9 bases from J, the junction kept 6 bases outside the gene matches. For the CDR3, the DNA is TGTGCCATCAGTCCCGGGACAGGTAACAACGTCCTGACTTTC. Encoded protein: CAISPGTGNNVLTF.

J is TRBJ2-2 and V is TRBV9; 10 positions agree with TRBD2. Germline V gives CDR1 SGDLS, CDR2 YYNGEE. Trimming cost V 1 base and J 6 bases; bases outside gene matches: 3. The CDR3 extends over 15 amino acids. The CDR3 region is CASSVSAGGPGELFF. CDR3 DNA sequence: TGTGCCAGCAGCGTATCAGCGGGGGGGCCCGGGGAGCTGTTTTTT.

The chain carries TRBV19 and TRBJ1-5, with a possible D match to TRBD1 (5 bases). Germline V gene data show CDR1 as LNHDA and CDR2 as SQIVND (reference sequence). This CDR3 is 13 amino acids long. Trimming stripped 6 bases from V and 3 bases from J, with 9 bases between. CDR3 loop: CASRGGINQPQHF. CDR3 in DNA: TGTGCCAGTAGGGGGGGGATCAATCAGCCCCAGCATTTT. Full variable domain (remainder filled in from reference TRBV19 and TRBJ1-5): DGGITQSPKYLFRKEGQNVTLSCEQNLNHDAMYWYRQDPGQGLRLIYYSQIVNDFQKGDIAEGYSVSREKKESFPLTVTSAQKNPTAFYLCASRGGINQPQHFGDGTRLSIL.

The chain carries TRBV4-1 and TRBJ2-3; a weak D match, TRBD1 (5 bases). The length of the CDR3 is 15 residues. Trimming removed 0 bases at V and 0 bases at J, with 7 bases between. CDR1 MGHRA and CDR2 YSYEKL come from the germline V gene. In DNA, the CDR3 is TGCGCCAGCAGCCAAGACAGGGCTAGCACAGATACGCAGTATTTT. It encodes CASSQDRASTDTQYF.

The rearrangement joins TRBV5-1 to TRBJ2-3, with 15 bases fitting TRBD2. V shed 5 bases and J 8 bases; nucleotides not matched to a gene: 9. This CDR3 spans 16 amino acids. Germline-derived CDR1 and CDR2 are SGHRS and YFSETQ. In nucleotides, the CDR3 is TGCGCCAGCAGAGACGGGACTAGCGGGGGGTTCGGTACGCAGTATTTT. It codes for CASRDGTSGGFGTQYF. Full variable domain (remainder filled in from reference TRBV5-1 and TRBJ2-3): KAGVTQTPRYLIKTRGQQVTLSCSPISGHRSVSWYQQTPGQGLQFLFEYFSETQRNKGNFPGRFSGRQFSNSRSEMNVSTLELGDSALYLCASRDGTSGGFGTQYFGPGTRLTVL.

This chain connects TRBV19 to TRBJ2-7; 7 nucleotides agree with TRBD1. CDR3 length: 17 amino acids. J gave up 3 bases and V 2 bases, and 13 bases lay outside the gene matches. Germline values: CDR1 LNHDA, CDR2 SQIVND (reference sequence). The chain's CDR3 is CASSISSAPGQLYEQYF. The CDR3 bases are TGTGCCAGTAGTATATCCTCTGCCCCGGGACAGCTCTACGAGCAGTACTTC.

The genes are TRBV12-3 or TRBV12-4 and TRBJ1-6, with a tentative D call TRBD1 (5 bases). The CDR3 covers 12 residues. Deletions cut 2 bases from V and 14 bases from J, with 10 bases between. The CDR3: CASSLRQFSLHF. The CDR3, as DNA: TGTGCCAGCAGTTTACGACAGTTCTCCCTCCACTTT.

The CDR3 loop reads CASSLSGLGGYTF. For the CDR3, the DNA is TGTGCCAGCAGCCTTTCTGGTCTAGGTGGCTACACCTTC. J is TRBJ1-2 and V is TRBV11-2, with D unclear. Trimming pared 5 bases from V and 7 bases from J, leaving 14 bases between. CDR3 length equals 13 residues. Per germline, CDR1 SGHAT and CDR2 FQNNGV.

This chain links TRBV7-9 with TRBJ2-5, with D possibly being TRBD1 (6 bases). In germline, CDR1 is SEHNR, CDR2 FQNEAQ (reference sequence). V gave up 2 bases and J gave up 10 bases, with 23 bases separating them. The CDR3 consists of 16 residues. DNA of the CDR3: TGTGCCAGCAGCTTAATTGGGCGGCACAGGGTGATGGGCCAGTACTTC. Protein sequence: CASSLIGRHRVMGQYF.

The chain recombines TRBV9 with TRBJ2-1, with 8 bases matching TRBD2. The V segment lost 3 bases and the J segment 5 bases; nucleotides outside the gene matches: 4. Per germline, CDR1 SGDLS and CDR2 YYNGEE. CDR3 size: 14 residues. The CDR3 DNA reads as TGTGCCAGCAGCGCGGGGGGGCGGAACAATGAGCAGTTCTTC. It translates to CASSAGGRNNEQFF. Full variable domain (rest looked up from reference TRBV9 and TRBJ2-1): DSGVTQTPKHLITATGQRVTLRCSPRSGDLSVYWYQQSLDQGLQFLIQYYNGEERAKGNILERFSAQQFPDLHSELNLSSLELGDSALYFCASSAGGRNNEQFFGPGTRLTVL.

This chain uses TRBV10-2 with TRBJ1-1, with no clear D. Looked up from germline, CDR1 is WSHSY and CDR2 is SAAADI. V was pared by 6 bases and J by 4 bases, with 15 bases between. The CDR3 has 14 residues. CDR3 amino acids: CASRGEVRSTEAFF. CDR3 nucleotides: TGCGCCAGCAGGGGAGAGGTCCGGAGCACTGAAGCTTTCTTT.

The V and J genes are TRBV7-9 and TRBJ1-2; D uncertain. This CDR3 has 15 amino acids. Germline CDR1 SEHNR, CDR2 FQNEAQ (reference sequence). V lost 4 bases and J lost 2, with 14 bases in between. As DNA, the CDR3 is TGTGCCAGCAGCTCCTATCGTACCGGGAACTATGGCTACACCTTC. This codes for CASSSYRTGNYGYTF.

A single count supports this clone. The chain has TRBV10-3 and TRBJ2-1, with a weak D call TRBD2 (5 bases). Per the germline V gene, CDR1 is ENHRY and CDR2 is SYGVKD. This CDR3 comprises 14 residues. V lost 6 bases, J lost 6 bases, and 15 bases lay in between. The CDR3 DNA is TGTGCCATCAGACTCCCAACACGGGGCAATGAGCAGTTCTTC. The encoded protein is CAIRLPTRGNEQFF.

The chain uses TRBV11-2 and TRBJ2-1; D not resolved. Germline CDR1 and CDR2: SGHAT and FQNNGV. There are 16 residues in the CDR3. The ends were cut back, 0 bases at V and 7 bases at J, with 16 bases in the middle. The CDR3 bases are TGTGCCAGCAGCTTAGATCTATTGTCTATGTGGAATGAGCAGTTCTTC. This encodes CASSLDLLSMWNEQFF.

The V call is TRBV7-3, the J call TRBJ2-1; 9 bases are a match to TRBD1. The CDR3 totals 14 residues. Looked up from germline, CDR1 is SGHTA and CDR2 is FQGTGA. After removal of 5 bases from V and 6 bases from J, the junction contained 5 bases not matched to a gene. In DNA, the CDR3 is TGTGCCAGCAGCCGGGACAGGGCGAGCAATGAGCAGTTCTTC. Translation gives CASSRDRASNEQFF.

The V call is TRBV7-6, the J call TRBJ1-4; D remains unclear. Germline values: CDR1 SGHVS, CDR2 FNYEAQ. The CDR3 has 16 residues. Trimming cost V 1 base and J 8 bases, with 17 bases left between them. The CDR3 sequence: CASSLGSAGGGEKLFF. CDR3 DNA: TGTGCCAGCAGCTTAGGGTCGGCAGGAGGAGGGGAAAAACTGTTTTTT.